This T cell receptor beta chain was recovered during a study of blood T cell repertoires in COVID-19. Study-wide context: T cells, B-cell-depleted T cells, or PBMCs supplied cDNA or gDNA.

As handled by the study authors: Estimates of nucleated cell counts were drawn from the amplification of reference gene primers. The method was immunoSEQ multiplex PCR; TCRdb's version includes in-frame clones alone and lacks a portion of them. Clonal size and the V and J genes are those of that table, whereas D and trimming came from the DNA. The data hold more than 65,000 clones, with about 80% observed a single time. CDR1 and CDR2 from the germline V gene are MDHEN and SYDVKM. V was clipped by 6 bases and J by 5 bases; unmatched bases: 7. The CDR3 is 13 residues long. The origin of this receptor is a man in his thirties or forties with COVID-19, enrolled during active disease. The chain employs TRBV28 and TRBJ2-7; 7 bases are a match to TRBD1. The sample taken for sequencing was peripheral blood. CDR3 protein: CASSPTGLDEQYF. The CDR3 coding sequence is TGTGCCAGCAGCCCGACAGGGCTCGACGAGCAGTACTTC.